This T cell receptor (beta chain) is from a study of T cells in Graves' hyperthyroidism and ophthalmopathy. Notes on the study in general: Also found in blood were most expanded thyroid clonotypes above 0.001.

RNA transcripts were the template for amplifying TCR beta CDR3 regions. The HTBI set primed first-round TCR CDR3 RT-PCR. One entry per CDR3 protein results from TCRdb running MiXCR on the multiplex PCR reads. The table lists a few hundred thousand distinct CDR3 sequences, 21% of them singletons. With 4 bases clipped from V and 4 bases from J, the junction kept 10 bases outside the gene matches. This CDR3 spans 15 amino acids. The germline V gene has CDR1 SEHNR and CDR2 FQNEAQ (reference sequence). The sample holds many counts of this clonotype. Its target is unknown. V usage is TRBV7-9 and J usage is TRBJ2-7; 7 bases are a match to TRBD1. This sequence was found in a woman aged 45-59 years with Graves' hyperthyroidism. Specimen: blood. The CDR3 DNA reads TGTGCCAGCAGCTCCCACCTGACAGGGCTATACGAGCAGTACTTC. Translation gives CASSSHLTGLYEQYF.